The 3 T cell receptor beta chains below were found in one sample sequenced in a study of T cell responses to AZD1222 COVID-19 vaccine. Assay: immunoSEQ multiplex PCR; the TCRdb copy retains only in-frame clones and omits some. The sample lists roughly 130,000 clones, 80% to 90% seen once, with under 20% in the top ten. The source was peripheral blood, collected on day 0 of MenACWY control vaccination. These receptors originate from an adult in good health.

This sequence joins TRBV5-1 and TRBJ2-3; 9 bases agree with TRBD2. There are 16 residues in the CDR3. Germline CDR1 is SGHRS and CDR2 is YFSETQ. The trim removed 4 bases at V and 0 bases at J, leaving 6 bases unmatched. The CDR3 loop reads CASSVGLARSTDTQYF. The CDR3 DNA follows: TGCGCCAGCAGCGTCGGACTAGCGCGCAGCACAGATACGCAGTATTTT. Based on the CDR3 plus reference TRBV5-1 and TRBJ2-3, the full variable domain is KAGVTQTPRYLIKTRGQQVTLSCSPISGHRSVSWYQQTPGQGLQFLFEYFSETQRNKGNFPGRFSGRQFSNSRSEMNVSTLELGDSALYLCASSVGLARSTDTQYFGPGTRLTVL.

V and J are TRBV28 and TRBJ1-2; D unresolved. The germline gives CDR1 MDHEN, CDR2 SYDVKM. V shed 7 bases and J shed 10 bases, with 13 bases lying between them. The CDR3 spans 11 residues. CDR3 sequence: CASTSTGTYTF. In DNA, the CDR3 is TGTGCCAGCACCTCGACCGGTACCTACACCTTC.

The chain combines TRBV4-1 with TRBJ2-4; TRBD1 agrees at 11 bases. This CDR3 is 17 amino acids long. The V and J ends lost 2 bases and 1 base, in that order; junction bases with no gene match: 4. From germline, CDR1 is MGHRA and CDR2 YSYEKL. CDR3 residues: CASSQFGTGGAKNIQYF. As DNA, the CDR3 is TGCGCCAGCAGCCAATTTGGGACAGGGGGGGCCAAAAACATTCAGTACTTC.